The 24 T cell receptor beta chains below all came from one sample that was sequenced in a study of identical twins. TCRdb redid the calling of the 5' RACE reads with MiXCR, one entry per CDR3 protein. In the table there are around 490,000 distinct CDR3 sequences, more than 13% of which are singletons. These same records also appear under a second study, on yellow fever vaccine responses in identical twins.

Sequenced material: CD4+ T cells sorted from blood. These receptors were collected from a woman aged 18-29 years in good health.

This clonotype appeared a few times. V and J are TRBV13 and TRBJ2-2; D is uncertain. Trimming removed 3 bases at V and 6 bases at J, with 5 bases between. From germline, CDR1 is PRHDT and CDR2 FYEKMQ (reference sequence). The CDR3 contains 12 residues. The CDR3 nucleotides are TGTGCCAGCAGCTTTGCACCCGGGGAGCTGTTTTTT. It is translated as CASSFAPGELFF.

This sequence joins TRBV10-3 and TRBJ2-3; D is possibly TRBD1 or TRBD2 (5 bases each). The CDR3 is 15 amino acids. The V end lost 7 bases, the J end lost 2 bases, and 16 bases lay between the germline ends. Germline V CDR1 and CDR2: ENHRY, SYGVKD. CDR3 residues: CAINPTGLLTDTQYF. For the CDR3, the DNA is TGTGCCATCAACCCAACGGGGCTCCTCACAGATACGCAGTATTTT.

This clonotype was counted a few times. This chain uses TRBV11-2 with TRBJ1-1; the D gene is possibly TRBD1 (6 bases). CDR1 and CDR2 (germline): SGHAT, FQNNGV. The V and J ends lost 1 base and 4 bases respectively, with 10 bases between them. The CDR3 is 14 amino acids. This CDR3 reads CASSLVLGGTEAFF. CDR3 bases: TGTGCCAGCAGCTTAGTTTTAGGGGGCACTGAAGCTTTCTTT.

This clonotype was picked up a small number of times. The V gene is TRBV6-2 or TRBV6-3, the J gene TRBJ1-5, with D tentatively TRBD1 (6 bases). Germline V CDR1 and CDR2: MNHEY, SVGEGT. V lost 0 bases, J lost 6 bases, and 15 bases lay in between. The CDR3 sequence is 16 residues long. CDR3 region: CASSYSRDLGGQPQHF. The CDR3 DNA reads as TGTGCCAGCAGTTACTCGAGGGACCTAGGGGGTCAGCCCCAGCATTTT.

This clonotype was detected only a few times. The V gene is TRBV5-1, the J gene TRBJ2-1; D is uncertain. Germline V lookup: CDR1 SGHRS, CDR2 YFSETQ. V lost 0 bases, J lost 12 bases, and 13 bases lay in between. The CDR3 is made up of 13 amino acids. CDR3 amino acids: CASSLDGYRLQFF. As DNA, the CDR3 is TGCGCCAGCAGCTTGGACGGCTATAGGCTGCAGTTCTTC.

The chain couples TRBV15 to TRBJ1-4; no firm D call. Trimming pared 8 bases from V and 11 bases from J, leaving 15 bases between. Germline lookup yields CDR1 LNHNV and CDR2 YYDKDF (reference sequence). CDR3 length: 12 amino acids. Here the CDR3 reads CATSLKIEKLFF. CDR3 coding DNA: TGTGCCACCTCCCTGAAAATAGAGAAACTGTTTTTT.

The chain couples TRBV13 to TRBJ2-7, with D tentatively TRBD1 or TRBD2 (5 bases each). CDR3 length equals 14 residues. Germline assignment: CDR1 PRHDT and CDR2 FYEKMQ (reference sequence). Trimming cost V 5 bases and J 3 bases, with 14 bases left between them. The CDR3: CASSAGRGLYEQYF. CDR3 coding DNA: TGTGCCAGCAGCGCCGGCCGGGGCCTCTACGAGCAGTACTTC.

This clonotype has more than one count but fewer than ten. The genes are TRBV5-1 and TRBJ1-1; D is uncertain. The CDR3 contains 15 residues. Germline V lookup: CDR1 SGHRS, CDR2 YFSETQ. V lost 2 bases to trimming and J lost 3 bases, with 14 bases between them. CDR3 loop: CASSFRPTMDTEAFF. The CDR3 DNA is TGCGCCAGCAGCTTTAGACCGACCATGGACACTGAAGCTTTCTTT.

This clonotype was counted between two and nine times. The chain uses TRBV6-2 or TRBV6-3 and TRBJ2-7, with no clear D. The CDR3 length is 13 residues. V was trimmed by 7 bases and J by 0 bases, leaving 10 bases between them. Germline CDR1 is MNHEY and CDR2 is SVGEGT. CDR3 loop: CASNNGPSYEQYF. CDR3 coding DNA: TGTGCCAGCAACAACGGTCCCTCCTACGAGCAGTACTTC.

This chain joins TRBV3-1 and TRBJ2-7; D possibly corresponds to TRBD2 (5 bases). Trimming stripped 8 bases from V and 2 bases from J, with 19 bases between. CDR3 size: 15 residues. Per the germline V gene, CDR1 is LGHDT and CDR2 is YNNKEL (reference sequence). CDR3 sequence (DNA): TGTGCCAGCTCCCAAGAGGGCCTTACGACCTACGAGCAGTACTTC. Protein: CASSQEGLTTYEQYF.

V gene TRBV12-3 or TRBV12-4 combines with J gene TRBJ1-2, with D maybe TRBD1 (6 bases). The V end was cut by 3 bases, the J end by 6 bases, with 14 bases between. The CDR3 totals 14 residues. The CDR3 DNA reads as TGTGCCAGCAGTTTCGGGAGGCGGGGGCATGGCTACACCTTC. It codes for CASSFGRRGHGYTF.

The genes are TRBV4-2 and TRBJ2-7; 7 bases are shared with TRBD1. V lost 2 bases and J lost 5; bases outside the gene matches: 3. CDR3 length equals 13 residues. Germline V gene data show CDR1 as LGHNA and CDR2 as YNFKEQ. The CDR3 sequence: CASSQLTGDEQYF. Here the CDR3 DNA reads TGTGCCAGCAGCCAACTTACAGGGGACGAGCAGTACTTC.

This clonotype came up many times. The chain recombines TRBV7-6 with TRBJ2-1; D tentatively reads TRBD1 or TRBD2 (5 bases each). V gave up 4 bases and J gave up 8 bases, with 15 bases separating them. The germline CDR1 and CDR2 sequences are SGHVS and FNYEAQ. The CDR3 contains 14 residues. CDR3 sequence (DNA): TGTGCCAGCAGCTACCACCTCCGAGGGGATGAGCAGTTCTTC. This translates into CASSYHLRGDEQFF.

This clonotype has ten or more counts. The J gene is TRBJ2-1, the V gene TRBV12-3 or TRBV12-4; D call uncertain. The CDR3 sequence is 14 residues long. Trimming removed 4 bases at V and 0 bases at J, with 7 bases between. The CDR3: CASSYVDSYNEQFF. CDR3 nucleotides: TGTGCCAGCAGTTACGTGGACTCCTACAATGAGCAGTTCTTC.

This clonotype came up many times. The chain links TRBV12-3 or TRBV12-4 to TRBJ2-2; D unclear. Trimming stripped 6 bases from V and 4 bases from J, with 3 bases between. The CDR3 is made up of 11 amino acids. CDR3 protein: CASRVTGELFF. Here the CDR3 DNA reads TGTGCCAGCAGAGTCACCGGGGAGCTGTTTTTT.

The chain combines TRBV20-1 with TRBJ2-6; D ambiguous. This CDR3 has 14 amino acids. Germline values: CDR1 DFQATT, CDR2 SNEGSKA (reference sequence). The germline V and J ends were trimmed by 6 bases and 0 bases, with 9 bases remaining between them. The CDR3 sequence: CSAQDHSGANVLTF. CDR3 nucleotides: TGCAGTGCCCAGGACCACTCTGGGGCCAACGTCCTGACTTTC.

This clonotype appeared a few times. The chain recombines TRBV11-2 with TRBJ2-5, with 9 bases identical to TRBD2. This CDR3 region has 16 residues. The V segment lost 1 base and the J segment 0 bases; nucleotides outside the gene matches: 3. Per germline, CDR1 SGHAT and CDR2 FQNNGV. This CDR3 reads CASSLGTSDYQETQYF. CDR3 DNA: TGTGCCAGCAGCTTAGGGACTAGCGATTACCAAGAGACCCAGTACTTC.

This clonotype was detected only a few times. The chain recombines TRBV7-2 with TRBJ1-1; D is uncertain. Trimming took off 4 bases at V and 4 bases at J, with 7 bases between the two ends. Per germline, CDR1 SGHTA and CDR2 FQGNSA. The CDR3 has 12 amino acids. Written as DNA, the CDR3 is TGTGCCAGCAGCTCCGGACCCACTGAAGCTTTCTTT. Protein: CASSSGPTEAFF.

This clonotype was counted a few times. This rearrangement joins TRBV6-1 to TRBJ1-5; 9 bases align to TRBD1. The V gene end was trimmed by 7 bases and the J gene end by 4 bases; junction bases not matched to a gene: 5. The germline V gene has CDR1 MNHNS and CDR2 SASEGT. The CDR3 is 14 amino acids. The CDR3 nucleotides are TGTGCCAGCAATCCGACAGGGGGAAATCAGCCCCAGCATTTT. Amino acids: CASNPTGGNQPQHF.

The table lists this clonotype with many counts. The J gene is TRBJ2-7, the V gene TRBV2; the match to TRBD2 covers 11 bases. V shed 8 bases and J 6 bases; nucleotides not matched to a gene: 9. This CDR3 has 14 amino acids. The germline V gene has CDR1 SNHLY and CDR2 FYNNEI. The CDR3 sequence is CASRGLADGFEQYF. The CDR3 bases are TGTGCCAGCCGGGGACTAGCGGATGGATTCGAGCAGTACTTC.

In this sample, this clonotype turned up a few times. The V gene is TRBV12-3 or TRBV12-4, the J gene TRBJ2-3; TRBD2 is a possible D gene (5 bases). The CDR3 is 15 amino acids. The V end lost 4 bases, the J end lost 4 bases, and 15 bases lay between the germline ends. CDR3: CASSSTLGGADTQYF. In DNA form, the CDR3 reads TGTGCCAGCAGTTCGACCCTTGGAGGAGCAGATACGCAGTATTTT.

This clonotype has ten or more counts. The chain links TRBV5-1 to TRBJ2-3; D is perhaps TRBD1 (5 bases). The CDR3 covers 15 residues. Germline CDR1 reads SGHRS; CDR2 reads YFSETQ. V shed 4 bases and J shed 2 bases, with 14 bases lying between them. The CDR3 is CASSIGVHPTDTQYF. The CDR3 DNA is TGCGCCAGCAGCATAGGGGTTCACCCCACAGATACGCAGTATTTT.

The chain recombines TRBV13 with TRBJ2-1; TRBD1 matches at 7 bases. This CDR3 region has 12 residues. CDR1 and CDR2 from the germline V gene are PRHDT and FYEKMQ (reference sequence). The V segment lost 5 bases and the J segment 7 bases; nucleotides outside the gene matches: 2. The CDR3 nucleotides are TGTGCCAGCAGCATCAGGGGGAATGAGCAGTTCTTC. It yields the protein CASSIRGNEQFF.

This clonotype was detected only a few times. The gene calls are TRBV6-1 and TRBJ1-1; weak D call: TRBD1 (6 bases). The CDR3 loop spans 15 amino acids. The germline CDR1 and CDR2 sequences are MNHNS and SASEGT. Trimming cost V 7 bases and J 4 bases, with 19 bases left between them. The chain's CDR3 is CASTTRGRQVTEAFF. The CDR3 coding sequence is TGTGCCAGCACGACTAGGGGGAGGCAAGTCACTGAAGCTTTCTTT.